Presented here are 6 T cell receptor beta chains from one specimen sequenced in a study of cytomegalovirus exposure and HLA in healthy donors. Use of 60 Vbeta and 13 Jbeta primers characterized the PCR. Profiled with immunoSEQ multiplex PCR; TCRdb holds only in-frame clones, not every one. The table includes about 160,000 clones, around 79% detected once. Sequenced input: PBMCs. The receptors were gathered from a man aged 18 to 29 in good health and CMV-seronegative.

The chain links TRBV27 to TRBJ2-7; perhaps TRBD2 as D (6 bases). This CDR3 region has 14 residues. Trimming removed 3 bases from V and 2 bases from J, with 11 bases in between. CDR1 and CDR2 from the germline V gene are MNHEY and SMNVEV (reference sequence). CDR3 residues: CASSFAGLTYEQYF. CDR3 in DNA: TGTGCCAGCAGTTTCGCAGGACTAACCTACGAGCAGTACTTC.

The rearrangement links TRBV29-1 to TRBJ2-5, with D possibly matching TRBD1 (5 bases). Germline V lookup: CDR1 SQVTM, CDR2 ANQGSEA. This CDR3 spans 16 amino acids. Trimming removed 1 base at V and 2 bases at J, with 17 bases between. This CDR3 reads CSVEGAGQGVQETQYF. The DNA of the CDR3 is TGCAGCGTTGAAGGAGCAGGGCAAGGGGTTCAAGAGACCCAGTACTTC. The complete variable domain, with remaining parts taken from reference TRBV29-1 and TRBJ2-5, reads SAVISQKPSRDICQRGTSLTIQCQVDSQVTMMFWYRQQPGQSLTLIATANQGSEATYESGFVIDKFPISRPNLTFSTLTVSNMSPEDSSIYLCSVEGAGQGVQETQYFGPGTRLLVL.

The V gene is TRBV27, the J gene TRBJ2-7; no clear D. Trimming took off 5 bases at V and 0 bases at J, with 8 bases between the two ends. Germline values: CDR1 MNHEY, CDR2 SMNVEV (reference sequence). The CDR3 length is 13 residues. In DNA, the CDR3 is TGTGCCAGCAGTCCCTCTATCTCCTACGAGCAGTACTTC. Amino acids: CASSPSISYEQYF.

The CDR3 reads CASSEQGAIDEQYF. DNA for the CDR3: TGTGCCAGCAGTGAACAGGGGGCTATCGACGAGCAGTACTTC. V gene TRBV2 combines with J gene TRBJ2-7; 8 positions match TRBD1. The ends lost 2 bases at V and 5 bases at J; junction bases unmatched: 5. The CDR3 sequence is 14 residues long. Germline CDR1 reads SNHLY; CDR2 reads FYNNEI.

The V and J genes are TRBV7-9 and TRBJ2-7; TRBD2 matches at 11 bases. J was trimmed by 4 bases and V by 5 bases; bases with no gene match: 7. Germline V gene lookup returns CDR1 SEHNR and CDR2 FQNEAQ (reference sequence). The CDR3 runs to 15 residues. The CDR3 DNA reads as TGTGCCAGCAGCCCTCCGGGACTAGCGGCTTACGAGCAGTACTTC. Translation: CASSPPGLAAYEQYF.

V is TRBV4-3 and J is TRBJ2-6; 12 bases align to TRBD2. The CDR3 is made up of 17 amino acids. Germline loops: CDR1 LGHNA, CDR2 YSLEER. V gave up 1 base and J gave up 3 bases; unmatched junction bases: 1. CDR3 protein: CASSQGLAGVGANVLTF. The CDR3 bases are TGCGCCAGCAGCCAAGGACTAGCGGGAGTTGGGGCCAACGTCCTGACTTTC.